The T cell receptor beta chain under discussion was sequenced for a study of CD8 T cells in ankylosing spondylitis. Points from the study as a whole: Ankylosing spondylitis blood seemed to carry a telltale TCR beta motif made of eight or nine highly homologous variants. Disease-linked clones reportedly showed significant enrichment in matched ankylosing spondylitis synovial fluid.

TCRdb re-called the 5' RACE reads through MiXCR, storing one row per CDR3 protein. This table has roughly 440,000 distinct CDR3 sequences, about a sixth appearing once. This clonotype was seen many times. Its antigen is undetermined. The sequencing input was blood, either unsorted or a sorted T cell fraction (not recorded which). The clonotype was recovered from a male donor with ankylosing spondylitis.

For the CDR3, the DNA is TGCAGCGTGATGGGACAGGGGACCGACGAGCAGTACTTC. It specifies CSVMGQGTDEQYF. This sequence joins TRBV29-1 and TRBJ2-7, with 10 bases lining up with TRBD1. CDR1 and CDR2 from the germline V gene are SQVTM and ANQGSEA. The CDR3 contains 13 residues. V dropped 6 bases and J dropped 5; count of bases not matched to a gene: 7.